The rows below give T cell receptor beta chains drawn from one sample of a study of blood T cell repertoires in COVID-19. The method was immunoSEQ multiplex PCR; TCRdb's version includes in-frame clones alone and lacks a portion of them. The repertoire holds 290,000 or so clones, with approximately 89% as singletons. The specimen was peripheral blood. All receptors come from a woman in her 30s with COVID-19, enrolled during active disease. The CDR3 runs from the conserved cysteine through the conserved F or W. Each record gives: D gene, clone size, CDR3 length, J gene, V gene, CDR3 protein, CDR3 DNA. A D gene is named only where the DNA matches it firmly. A clone size is listed for some rows: how often the clone was seen (once, few, many), or a class if it is expanded.

d_gene: TRBD2
abundance: .
len: 17
j_gene: TRBJ2-5
v_gene: TRBV28
CDR3aa: CASSSSFGRANGETQYF
CDR3nt: TGTGCCAGCAGTTCGTCTTTCGGGAGGGCCAATGGGGAGACCCAGTACTTC

d_gene: TRBD2
abundance: .
len: 15
j_gene: TRBJ2-1
v_gene: TRBV19
CDR3aa: CASSPTSGSYNEQFF
CDR3nt: TGTGCCAGTAGCCCGACTAGCGGATCCTACAATGAGCAGTTCTTC

d_gene: .
abundance: few
len: 15
j_gene: TRBJ1-5
v_gene: TRBV7-2
CDR3aa: CASSLAGGRDQPQHF
CDR3nt: TGTGCCAGCAGCTTAGCGGGGGGGAGGGATCAGCCCCAGCATTTT

d_gene: .
abundance: .
len: 13
j_gene: TRBJ1-2
v_gene: TRBV18
CDR3aa: CATTSRQNYGYTF
CDR3nt: TGTGCCACCACGAGTCGACAGAACTATGGCTACACCTTC

d_gene: .
abundance: .
len: 14
j_gene: TRBJ1-1
v_gene: TRBV9
CDR3aa: CASSATATGTEAFF
CDR3nt: TGTGCCAGCAGCGCAACCGCGACAGGCACTGAAGCTTTCTTT

d_gene: TRBD1
abundance: .
len: 15
j_gene: TRBJ1-2
v_gene: TRBV5-5
CDR3aa: CASSLVGQGDYGYTF
CDR3nt: TGTGCCAGCAGCTTGGTCGGACAGGGGGACTATGGCTACACCTTC

d_gene: TRBD1
abundance: .
len: 15
j_gene: TRBJ1-1
v_gene: TRBV19
CDR3aa: CASSRQGVVGTEAFF
CDR3nt: TGTGCCAGTAGCCGACAGGGGGTAGTGGGCACTGAAGCTTTCTTT

d_gene: TRBD1
abundance: .
len: 15
j_gene: TRBJ2-7
v_gene: TRBV24-1
CDR3aa: CATSDRTGGTYEQYF
CDR3nt: TGTGCCACCAGTGATCGGACAGGGGGGACCTACGAGCAGTACTTC

d_gene: TRBD2
abundance: .
len: 16
j_gene: TRBJ2-5
v_gene: TRBV11-3
CDR3aa: CASSSSLAGGQETQYF
CDR3nt: TGTGCCAGCAGCTCCTCTCTAGCGGGGGGACAAGAGACCCAGTACTTC

d_gene: TRBD2
abundance: .
len: 16
j_gene: TRBJ2-2
v_gene: TRBV18
CDR3aa: CASSPLAVSNTGELFF
CDR3nt: TGTGCCAGCTCACCCCTAGCGGTCTCGAACACCGGGGAGCTGTTTTTT

d_gene: .
abundance: .
len: 14
j_gene: TRBJ1-2
v_gene: TRBV2
CDR3aa: CASSPGGQNYGYTF
CDR3nt: TGTGCCAGCAGTCCCGGAGGGCAGAACTATGGCTACACCTTC